This entry concerns a single T cell receptor (beta chain). There are many counts of this clonotype. Its target antigen remains unknown. No base qualities exist here, and no much larger clone lies one base off it. The study was a case-control design nested within a healthcare worker cohort in London, UK, with weekly nasopharyngeal swab PCR tests and blood sampling. Healthcare workers were recruited during the week of the UK lockdown, between 23 and 31 March 2020, and followed weekly for up to roughly 15 weeks. Receptor libraries were prepared by 5' RACE. The data were produced on a NextSeq 500. The TCR library protocol attached unique molecular identifiers to individual cDNA molecules to correct for sequencing error and PCR bias. TCR alpha and beta chains were both sequenced, and the abundances of alpha and beta sequences in each sample were closely correlated with each other. In the paper's pipeline: V gene, J gene and CDR3 annotation of TCR sequences was performed with Decombinator V4. Expanded TCRs were defined as changing significantly between any two time points under a Poisson model with p below 0.0001. TCR abundances were normalised to the total number of TCRs sequenced per sample and expressed as counts per million. MAIT TCRs were defined by TRAV1-2 paired with TRAJ12, TRAJ20 or TRAJ33, and iNKT TCRs by TRAV10 paired with TRAJ18. VDJdb, accessed 1 November 2021, was searched for CMV, EBV and SARS-CoV-2 annotated TCRs, excluding TCRs annotated for multiple antigens. TCRdb trimmed the raw reads at Q25, called clones with MiXCR and kept productive beta chains. Rows with a matching CDR3 protein are joined into one entry that keeps the most common DNA and genes. The V and J calls and clone size come from TCRdb's table, not from the authors' own analysis. A total of some 30,000 distinct CDR3 sequences appear in this sample, around 5% of them only once. The top ten clones comprise roughly 4.1% of the sample.

The sample comes from a study of early T cells in non-severe SARS-CoV-2 infection (dated by TCRdb to about 2021). Some background on the complete study: Because TCR sequencing was done on bulk RNA from unsorted whole blood, the alpha and beta chains could not be paired.

Results and caveats for the whole study, not just this receptor: VDJdb matching was skewed toward anti-spike CD8 responses and likely underestimated virus-specific expansions, missing private and CD4 specificities.

The CDR3 starts with the cysteine, ends with the phenylalanine, and has 15 residues. Only the CDR3 part of the read is kept: 45 bases, read in frame from the first base. V drops 6 bases and J drops 0 bases, leaving 13 bases in between. From a lookup of the germline V gene, CDR1 and CDR2 are SGHTA and FQGNSA. The rearranged chain carries TRBV7-2 and TRBJ2-3; no confident D gene assignment can be made. Sequencing was done on a sample of whole blood. The sequence derives from an adult who was a healthcare worker with PCR-confirmed SARS-CoV-2 infection or an uninfected control (not recorded which). Read as DNA, the sequence is TGTGCCAGCAGGTCCTATCGCTCTAGCACAGATACGCAGTATTTT. Its product reads: CASRSYRSSTDTQYF.